A selection of T cell receptor beta chains follows, all from one sample in a study of shared clonotypes between healthy human individuals. The data were produced by immunoSEQ multiplex PCR, yet TCRdb's version contains in-frame clones alone and is incomplete. Of fewer than 550,000 clones listed, about 79% were seen once; the top ten hold 12%. The sample comprised PBMCs. The receptor set was obtained from a woman between 35 and 50 years old in good health. Some clones in this sample may be carry-over from other donors' samples. CDR3s include the opening cysteine and the closing phenylalanine or tryptophan. The order of the fields is J gene, clone size, V gene, D gene, CDR3 protein, CDR3 DNA. A D gene is named only where the DNA matches it firmly. Size values are once, few and many counts, or a class for expanded clones, and some rows have none.

j_call: TRBJ2-7; clone_size: NA; v_call: TRBV5-6; d_call: NA; cdr3_aa: CASSFEAGVEQYF; cdr3_nt: TGTGCCAGCAGCTTTGAGGCTGGGGTCGAGCAGTACTTC
j_call: TRBJ1-2; clone_size: NA; v_call: TRBV5-8; d_call: TRBD1; cdr3_aa: CASSERDRTNYGYTF; cdr3_nt: TGTGCCAGCAGCGAACGGGACAGAACTAACTATGGCTACACCTTC
j_call: TRBJ1-4; clone_size: few; v_call: TRBV30; d_call: NA; cdr3_aa: CAWGDTATNEKLFF; cdr3_nt: TGTGCCTGGGGAGACACCGCAACTAATGAAAAACTGTTTTTT
j_call: TRBJ1-5; clone_size: NA; v_call: TRBV12-5; d_call: NA; cdr3_aa: CASGPYGQPQHF; cdr3_nt: TGTGCTAGTGGCCCCTACGGCCAGCCCCAGCATTTT
j_call: TRBJ2-3; clone_size: NA; v_call: TRBV10-3; d_call: TRBD2; cdr3_aa: CAISDGLAEPDTQYF; cdr3_nt: TGTGCCATCAGTGATGGTCTAGCGGAACCAGATACGCAGTATTTT
j_call: TRBJ2-1; clone_size: NA; v_call: TRBV6-1; d_call: TRBD1; cdr3_aa: CASRRQGTLYNEQFF; cdr3_nt: TGTGCCAGCAGGCGACAGGGTACACTTTACAATGAGCAGTTCTTC
j_call: TRBJ2-7; clone_size: NA; v_call: TRBV4-1; d_call: TRBD2; cdr3_aa: CASSQETSRSSYEQYF; cdr3_nt: TGCGCCAGCAGCCAAGAGACTAGCAGGAGCTCCTACGAGCAGTACTTC
j_call: TRBJ1-1; clone_size: NA; v_call: TRBV7-2; d_call: NA; cdr3_aa: CASSQGSGGTEAFF; cdr3_nt: TGTGCCAGCAGCCAAGGATCCGGTGGAACTGAAGCTTTCTTT
j_call: TRBJ2-6; clone_size: NA; v_call: TRBV7-2; d_call: NA; cdr3_aa: CASSLSSLAAGANVLTF; cdr3_nt: TGTGCCAGCAGCTTGTCGTCGTTGGCTGCTGGGGCCAACGTCCTGACTTTC
j_call: TRBJ2-1; clone_size: many; v_call: TRBV6-5; d_call: TRBD2; cdr3_aa: CASSYHTSGHNEQFF; cdr3_nt: TGTGCCAGCAGTTACCACACTAGCGGGCACAATGAGCAGTTCTTC
j_call: TRBJ1-4; clone_size: NA; v_call: TRBV10-3; d_call: NA; cdr3_aa: CAISLGIDEKLFF; cdr3_nt: TGTGCCATCAGTCTTGGGATTGATGAAAAACTGTTTTTT
j_call: TRBJ2-6; clone_size: NA; v_call: TRBV5-4; d_call: NA; cdr3_aa: CASSLARDSGANVLTF; cdr3_nt: TGTGCCAGCAGCTTGGCAAGGGACTCTGGGGCCAACGTCCTGACTTTC
j_call: TRBJ2-3; clone_size: NA; v_call: TRBV27; d_call: TRBD2; cdr3_aa: CASSESSGRADTQYF; cdr3_nt: TGTGCCAGCAGTGAATCTAGTGGGAGGGCGGATACGCAGTATTTT
j_call: TRBJ2-7; clone_size: NA; v_call: TRBV30; d_call: NA; cdr3_aa: CAWRPTRPESSYEQYF; cdr3_nt: TGTGCCTGGAGGCCTACTAGACCCGAGAGCTCCTACGAGCAGTACTTC
j_call: TRBJ2-7; clone_size: NA; v_call: TRBV6-5; d_call: TRBD2; cdr3_aa: CASSPVGGRYEQYF; cdr3_nt: TGTGCCAGCAGTCCCGTGGGAGGGCGGTACGAGCAGTACTTC
j_call: TRBJ2-2; clone_size: NA; v_call: TRBV18; d_call: TRBD2; cdr3_aa: CASSPPGTSVGELFF; cdr3_nt: TGTGCCAGCTCACCCCCCGGGACTAGCGTCGGGGAGCTGTTTTTT
j_call: TRBJ2-1; clone_size: NA; v_call: TRBV30; d_call: NA; cdr3_aa: CAWSLRYEQFF; cdr3_nt: TGTGCCTGGAGTCTTCGATATGAGCAGTTCTTC
j_call: TRBJ2-1; clone_size: NA; v_call: TRBV14; d_call: NA; cdr3_aa: CASSPLLDFNEQFF; cdr3_nt: TGTGCCAGCAGCCCTCTCCTCGACTTCAATGAGCAGTTCTTC
j_call: TRBJ1-2; clone_size: NA; v_call: TRBV6-5; d_call: NA; cdr3_aa: CASRTSAGTYGYTF; cdr3_nt: TGTGCCAGCAGGACCTCCGCGGGGACCTATGGCTACACCTTC
j_call: TRBJ2-1; clone_size: NA; v_call: TRBV7-8; d_call: NA; cdr3_aa: CASSLINNEQFF; cdr3_nt: TGTGCCAGCAGCTTAATCAACAATGAGCAGTTCTTC
j_call: TRBJ2-7; clone_size: NA; v_call: TRBV7-2; d_call: NA; cdr3_aa: CASSLGRESYEQYF; cdr3_nt: TGTGCCAGCAGCTTAGGACGGGAATCCTACGAGCAGTACTTC
j_call: TRBJ2-3; clone_size: NA; v_call: TRBV30; d_call: TRBD2; cdr3_aa: CAWGGGRAITDTQYF; cdr3_nt: TGTGCCTGGGGAGGCGGGAGGGCCATCACAGATACGCAGTATTTT
j_call: TRBJ2-5; clone_size: few; v_call: TRBV5-1; d_call: NA; cdr3_aa: CASSLRSPRDSHQETQYF; cdr3_nt: TGCGCCAGCAGCTTGCGCTCACCTCGGGACTCCCACCAAGAGACCCAGTACTTC
j_call: TRBJ2-3; clone_size: NA; v_call: TRBV21-1; d_call: NA; cdr3_aa: CASSPRTGGVPDTQYF; cdr3_nt: TGTGCCAGCAGCCCGAGGACAGGGGGAGTTCCAGATACGCAGTATTTT
j_call: TRBJ2-2; clone_size: few; v_call: TRBV5-1; d_call: TRBD2; cdr3_aa: CASSLYGGGRVTGELFF; cdr3_nt: TGCGCCAGCAGCTTGTATGGCGGGGGGCGAGTCACCGGGGAGCTGTTTTTT
j_call: TRBJ2-3; clone_size: NA; v_call: TRBV2; d_call: NA; cdr3_aa: CASSQQGGTDTQYF; cdr3_nt: TGTGCCAGCAGTCAACAGGGTGGAACAGATACGCAGTATTTT
j_call: TRBJ1-3; clone_size: NA; v_call: TRBV5-4; d_call: TRBD1; cdr3_aa: CASSLGGTGLSGNTIYF; cdr3_nt: TGTGCCAGCAGCTTGGGCGGGACAGGACTCTCTGGAAACACCATATATTTT
j_call: TRBJ2-1; clone_size: NA; v_call: TRBV7-2; d_call: NA; cdr3_aa: CASSPGRLDYNEQFF; cdr3_nt: TGTGCCAGCAGCCCAGGACGGCTCGACTACAATGAGCAGTTCTTC